Each of the 10 T cell receptor beta chains below was sequenced from the same sample in a study of blood T cells in healthy people across ages. With a J-beta primer mix and a sample-barcoded 5' primer, a second PCR ran about 6 to 11 cycles. TCRdb reprocessed the 5' RACE reads via MiXCR and lists one record per CDR3 protein. The sample holds roughly 500,000 distinct CDR3 sequences, 25% to 30% seen once. Sequencing was done on a sample of blood. The source of these receptors is a woman in her seventies in good health.

The chain joins TRBV24-1 to TRBJ2-3; 9 nucleotides match TRBD1. CDR3 size: 15 residues. Unmatched junction bases numbered 7, after V lost 7 bases and J lost 3 bases. The germline V gene has CDR1 KGHDR and CDR2 SFDVKD. CDR3 in DNA: TGTGCCACCAGGGGACAGGGTCGTACAACAGATACGCAGTATTTT. Its translation: CATRGQGRTTDTQYF.

This clonotype was detected only a few times. The genes are TRBV20-1 and TRBJ2-1; D possibly matches TRBD1 or TRBD2 (5 bases each). The CDR3 runs 16 residues. Germline lookup yields CDR1 DFQATT and CDR2 SNEGSKA (reference sequence). V was trimmed by 0 bases and J by 1 base, leaving 13 bases between them. The CDR3 is CSARDGRQSSYNEQFF. The CDR3 DNA is TGCAGTGCTAGAGATGGGAGACAGAGTTCCTACAATGAGCAGTTCTTC.

This clonotype turned up a few times. The V gene is TRBV6-1, the J gene TRBJ2-2; 14 nucleotides match TRBD2. Germline V gene data show CDR1 as MNHNS and CDR2 as SASEGT. The CDR3 spans 18 residues. V shed 6 bases and J 4 bases; nucleotides not matched to a gene: 10. This chain's CDR3 is CASRLRGTSGGSTGELFF. Written as DNA, the CDR3 is TGTGCCAGCAGACTCAGAGGGACTAGCGGGGGTTCCACCGGGGAGCTGTTTTTT.

This clonotype was seen a handful of times. The CDR3 does not close with the conserved phenylalanine or tryptophan, likely indicating a read error. The chain couples TRBV20-1 to TRBJ1-4; the D gene is possibly TRBD1 (5 bases). CDR3 length equals 14 residues. With 2 bases removed from V and 1 base from J, the gap between germline ends came to 8 bases. Germline CDR1 DFQATT, CDR2 SNEGSKA (reference sequence). Written as DNA, the CDR3 is TGCAGTGCTAGATTGGGGGTAACTAATGAAAAACTGTTTCTT. It yields the protein CSARLGVTNEKLFL.

The V and J genes are TRBV7-2 and TRBJ1-1; D perhaps matches TRBD1 (5 bases). Germline V CDR1 and CDR2: SGHTA, FQGNSA. Trimming removed 2 bases from V and 4 bases from J, with 11 bases in between. CDR3 size: 14 residues. CDR3 loop: CASSLIRGSTEAFF. CDR3 DNA: TGTGCCAGCAGCTTAATCCGGGGCTCCACTGAAGCTTTCTTT.

The chain combines TRBV7-2 with TRBJ2-3; D is possibly TRBD1 or TRBD2 (6 bases each). Germline CDR1 SGHTA, CDR2 FQGNSA. The CDR3 totals 15 residues. Trimming pared 5 bases from V and 6 bases from J, leaving 18 bases between. For the CDR3, the DNA is TGTGCCAGCAGCCCTACTAGCTGGGGGGCGGATACGCAGTATTTT. This gives the protein CASSPTSWGADTQYF.

The rearrangement uses TRBV6-2 or TRBV6-3 and TRBJ2-3; no clear D. The CDR3 runs to 14 residues. Germline V gene lookup returns CDR1 MNHEY and CDR2 SVGEGT. V was shortened by 2 bases and J by 2 bases, with 8 bases between the two germline ends. DNA of the CDR3: TGTGCCAGCAGTTACGCGTCGGCCACAGATACGCAGTATTTT. It specifies CASSYASATDTQYF.

This clonotype was observed many times. The V and J genes are TRBV6-2 or TRBV6-3 and TRBJ2-5; D remains ambiguous. CDR3 length: 12 residues. Trimming pared 0 bases from V and 4 bases from J, leaving 3 bases between. The germline gives CDR1 MNHEY, CDR2 SVGEGT. The DNA of the CDR3 is TGTGCCAGCAGTTACTCGAGAGAGACCCAGTACTTC. Protein product: CASSYSRETQYF.

The CDR3 DNA follows: TGTGCCAGCACCTGGGCCGCATACGGAAACACCATATATTTT. It yields the protein CASTWAAYGNTIYF. The rearrangement joins TRBV3-1 to TRBJ1-3; D is undetermined. Looked up from germline, CDR1 is LGHDT and CDR2 is YNNKEL (reference sequence). The CDR3 is made up of 14 amino acids. V was clipped by 7 bases and J by 4 bases, with 14 bases between them. The full variable domain, completed using reference TRBV3-1 and TRBJ1-3, is DTAVSQTPKYLVTQMGNDKSIKCEQNLGHDTMYWYKQDSKKFLKIMFSYNNKELIINETVPNRFSPKSPDKAHLNLHINSLELGDSAVYFCASTWAAYGNTIYFGEGSWLTVV.

The chain has TRBV2 and TRBJ1-5, with TRBD1 as a possible D gene (5 bases). CDR1 is SNHLY, CDR2 FYNNEI, per germline. Trimming cost V 4 bases and J 1 base, with 11 bases left between them. The CDR3 covers 15 residues. The CDR3 sequence is CASSVRGVSNQPQHF. The CDR3 DNA follows: TGTGCCAGCAGTGTGAGAGGGGTCAGCAATCAGCCCCAGCATTTT.